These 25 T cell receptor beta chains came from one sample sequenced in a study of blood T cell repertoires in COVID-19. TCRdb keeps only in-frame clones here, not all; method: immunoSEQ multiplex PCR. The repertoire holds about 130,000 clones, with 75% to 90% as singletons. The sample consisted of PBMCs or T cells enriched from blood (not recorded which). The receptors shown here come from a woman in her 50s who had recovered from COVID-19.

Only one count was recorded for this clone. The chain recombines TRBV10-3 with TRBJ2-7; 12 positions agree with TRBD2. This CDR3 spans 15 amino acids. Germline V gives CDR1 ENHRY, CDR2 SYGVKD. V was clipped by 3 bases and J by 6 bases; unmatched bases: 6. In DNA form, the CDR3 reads TGTGCCATCAGTGACGAACTAGCGGGGGGTACCGAGCAGTACTTC. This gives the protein CAISDELAGGTEQYF.

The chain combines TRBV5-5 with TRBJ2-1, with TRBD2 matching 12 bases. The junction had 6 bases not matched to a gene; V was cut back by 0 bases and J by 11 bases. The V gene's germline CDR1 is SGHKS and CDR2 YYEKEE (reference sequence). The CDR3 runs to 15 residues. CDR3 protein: CASSLGLAGVEQQFF. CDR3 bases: TGTGCCAGCAGCTTGGGACTAGCGGGGGTTGAGCAGCAGTTCTTC.

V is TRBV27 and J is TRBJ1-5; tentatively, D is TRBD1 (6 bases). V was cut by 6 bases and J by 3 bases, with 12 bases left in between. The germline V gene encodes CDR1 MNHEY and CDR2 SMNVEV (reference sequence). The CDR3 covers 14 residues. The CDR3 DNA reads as TGTGCCAGCAGCCAGGGGTCCGCCAATCAGCCCCAGCATTTT. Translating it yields CASSQGSANQPQHF.

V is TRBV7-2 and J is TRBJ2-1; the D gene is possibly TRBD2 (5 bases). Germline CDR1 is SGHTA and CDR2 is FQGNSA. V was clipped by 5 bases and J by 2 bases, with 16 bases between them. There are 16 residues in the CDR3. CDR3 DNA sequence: TGTGCCAGCAGCATCTCCGGGGTGAACACCTACAATGAGCAGTTCTTC. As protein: CASSISGVNTYNEQFF. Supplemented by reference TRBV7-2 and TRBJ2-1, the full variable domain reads GAGVSQSPSNKVTEKGKDVELRCDPISGHTALYWYRQSLGQGLEFLIYFQGNSAPDKSGLPSDRFSAERTGGSVSTLTIQRTQQEDSAVYLCASSISGVNTYNEQFFGPGTRLTVL.

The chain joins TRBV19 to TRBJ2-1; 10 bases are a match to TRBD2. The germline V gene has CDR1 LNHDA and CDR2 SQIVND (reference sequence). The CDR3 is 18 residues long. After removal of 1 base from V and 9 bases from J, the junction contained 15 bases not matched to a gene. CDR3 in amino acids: CASSIALRTSGGAGEQFF. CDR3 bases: TGTGCCAGTAGTATAGCCCTGAGGACTAGCGGAGGCGCGGGTGAGCAGTTCTTC.

The CDR3 here is CASSIGLAGGYEQYF. CDR3 DNA sequence: TGCGCCAGCAGCATTGGACTAGCGGGGGGTTACGAGCAGTACTTC. The chain carries TRBV5-1 and TRBJ2-7; 14 positions agree with TRBD2. The trim removed 4 bases at V and 4 bases at J, leaving 4 bases unmatched. Germline V gene sequence: CDR1 SGHRS, CDR2 YFSETQ. The CDR3 length is 15 residues.

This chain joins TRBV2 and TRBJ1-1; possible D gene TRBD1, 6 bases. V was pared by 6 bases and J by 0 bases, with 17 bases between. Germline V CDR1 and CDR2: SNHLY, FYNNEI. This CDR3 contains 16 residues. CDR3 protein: CASRAATGDMNTEAFF. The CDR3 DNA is TGTGCCAGCAGGGCAGCGACAGGAGACATGAACACTGAAGCTTTCTTT.

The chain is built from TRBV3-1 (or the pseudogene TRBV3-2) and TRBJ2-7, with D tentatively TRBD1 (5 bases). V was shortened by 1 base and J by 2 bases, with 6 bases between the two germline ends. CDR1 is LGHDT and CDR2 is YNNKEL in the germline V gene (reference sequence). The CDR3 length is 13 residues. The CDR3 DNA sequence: TGTGCCAGCAGCCAAGTGACAGCCTACGAGCAGTACTTC. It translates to CASSQVTAYEQYF.

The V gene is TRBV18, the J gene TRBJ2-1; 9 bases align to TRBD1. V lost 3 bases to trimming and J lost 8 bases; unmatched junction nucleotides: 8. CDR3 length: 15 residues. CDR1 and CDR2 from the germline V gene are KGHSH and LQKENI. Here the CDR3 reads CASSPTGGASHEQFF. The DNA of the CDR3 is TGTGCCAGCTCACCCACAGGGGGCGCAAGCCATGAGCAGTTCTTC.

Written as DNA, the CDR3 is TGTGCCAGTAGGGATCCCAGGGGGCCGGACACTGAAGCTTTCTTT. Translating it yields CASRDPRGPDTEAFF. The chain employs TRBV19 and TRBJ1-1; TRBD1 matches 8 bases. CDR3 length: 15 amino acids. The V gene end was trimmed by 6 bases and the J gene end by 3 bases; junction bases not matched to a gene: 9. Germline CDR1 is LNHDA and CDR2 is SQIVND (reference sequence).

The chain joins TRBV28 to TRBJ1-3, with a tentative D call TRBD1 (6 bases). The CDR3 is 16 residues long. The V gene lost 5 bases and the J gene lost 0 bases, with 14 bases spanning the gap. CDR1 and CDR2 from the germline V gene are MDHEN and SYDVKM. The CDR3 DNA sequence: TGTGCCAGCAGTCCAAGACAGGCCCTCTCTGGAAACACCATATATTTT. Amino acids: CASSPRQALSGNTIYF.

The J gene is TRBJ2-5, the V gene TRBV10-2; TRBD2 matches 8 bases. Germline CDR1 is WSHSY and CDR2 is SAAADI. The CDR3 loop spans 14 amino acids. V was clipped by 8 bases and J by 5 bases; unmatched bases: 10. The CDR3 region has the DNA TGCGCCAGCGGAATAGGGACTAGAGGCGAGACCCAGTACTTC. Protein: CASGIGTRGETQYF.

The CDR3 DNA is TGTGCCAGCAGCTTGCCTGGGGGCGCGGGTGAAAAACTGTTTTTT. Translated, it gives CASSLPGGAGEKLFF. The chain employs TRBV7-9 and TRBJ1-4; perhaps TRBD1 as D (6 bases). The V and J ends lost 3 bases and 7 bases respectively, with 15 bases between them. This CDR3 contains 15 residues. Germline assignment: CDR1 SEHNR and CDR2 FQNEAQ (reference sequence).

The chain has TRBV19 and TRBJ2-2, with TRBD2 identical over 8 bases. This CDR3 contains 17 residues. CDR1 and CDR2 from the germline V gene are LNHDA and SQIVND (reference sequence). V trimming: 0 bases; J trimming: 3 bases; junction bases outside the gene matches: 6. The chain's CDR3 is CASSIEGLGPYTGELFF. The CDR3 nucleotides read TGTGCCAGTAGTATAGAGGGACTAGGCCCTTACACCGGGGAGCTGTTTTTT. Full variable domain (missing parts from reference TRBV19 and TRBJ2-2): DGGITQSPKYLFRKEGQNVTLSCEQNLNHDAMYWYRQDPGQGLRLIYYSQIVNDFQKGDIAEGYSVSREKKESFPLTVTSAQKNPTAFYLCASSIEGLGPYTGELFFGEGSRLTVL.

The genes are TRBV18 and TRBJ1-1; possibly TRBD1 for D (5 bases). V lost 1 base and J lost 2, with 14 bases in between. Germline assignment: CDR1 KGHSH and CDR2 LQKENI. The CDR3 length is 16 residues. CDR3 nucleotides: TGTGCCAGCTCACCACTAATTTTGACAGAAAACACTGAAGCTTTCTTT. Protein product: CASSPLILTENTEAFF. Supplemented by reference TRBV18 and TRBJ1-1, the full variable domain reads NAGVMQNPRHLVRRRGQEARLRCSPMKGHSHVYWYRQLPEEGLKFMVYLQKENIIDESGMPKERFSAEFPKEGPSILRIQQVVRGDSAAYFCASSPLILTENTEAFFGQGTRLTVV.

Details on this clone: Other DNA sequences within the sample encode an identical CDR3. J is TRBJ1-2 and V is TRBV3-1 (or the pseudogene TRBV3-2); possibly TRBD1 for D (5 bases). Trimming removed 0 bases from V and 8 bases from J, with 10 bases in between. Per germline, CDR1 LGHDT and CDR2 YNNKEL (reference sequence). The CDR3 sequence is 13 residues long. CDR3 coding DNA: TGTGCCAGCAGCCAAGAGGGGACTGGGGGCTACACCTTC. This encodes CASSQEGTGGYTF.

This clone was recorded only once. The DNA for the CDR3 is TGTGCCAGCAGCGTAGCTGAGGGCGGGGGGTCGCAGGGTACGCAGTATTTT. Translated: CASSVAEGGGSQGTQYF. V gene TRBV9 combines with J gene TRBJ2-3; 8 bases map to TRBD2. CDR1 SGDLS and CDR2 YYNGEE come from the germline V gene. Unmatched junction bases numbered 14, after V lost 0 bases and J lost 8 bases. The CDR3 is 17 amino acids. The whole variable domain, filled in from reference TRBV9 and TRBJ2-3, reads DSGVTQTPKHLITATGQRVTLRCSPRSGDLSVYWYQQSLDQGLQFLIQYYNGEERAKGNILERFSAQQFPDLHSELNLSSLELGDSALYFCASSVAEGGGSQGTQYFGPGTRLTVL.

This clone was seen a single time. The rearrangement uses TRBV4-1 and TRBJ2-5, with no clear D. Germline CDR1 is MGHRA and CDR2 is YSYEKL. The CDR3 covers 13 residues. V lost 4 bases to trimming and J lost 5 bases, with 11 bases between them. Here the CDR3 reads CASSPGLPETQYF. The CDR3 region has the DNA TGCGCCAGCAGCCCTGGGCTTCCGGAGACCCAGTACTTC.

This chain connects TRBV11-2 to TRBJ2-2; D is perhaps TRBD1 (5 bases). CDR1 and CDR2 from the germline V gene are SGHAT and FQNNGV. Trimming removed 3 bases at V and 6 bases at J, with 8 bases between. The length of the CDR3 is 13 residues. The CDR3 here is CASSLWGSGELFF. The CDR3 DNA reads TGTGCCAGCAGCTTGTGGGGCTCCGGGGAGCTGTTTTTT.

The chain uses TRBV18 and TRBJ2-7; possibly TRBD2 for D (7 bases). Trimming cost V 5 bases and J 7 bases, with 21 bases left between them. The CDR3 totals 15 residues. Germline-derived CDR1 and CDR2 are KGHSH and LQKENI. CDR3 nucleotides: TGTGCCAGCTCATTTTTCGGGGGCACCGGGGGGGAGCAGTACTTC. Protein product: CASSFFGGTGGEQYF.

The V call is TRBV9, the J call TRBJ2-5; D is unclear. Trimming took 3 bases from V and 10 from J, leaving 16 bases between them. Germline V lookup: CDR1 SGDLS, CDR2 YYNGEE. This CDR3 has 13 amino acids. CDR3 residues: CASSDLLAGDQYF. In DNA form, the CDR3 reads TGTGCCAGCAGCGACCTTCTCGCAGGCGACCAGTACTTC.

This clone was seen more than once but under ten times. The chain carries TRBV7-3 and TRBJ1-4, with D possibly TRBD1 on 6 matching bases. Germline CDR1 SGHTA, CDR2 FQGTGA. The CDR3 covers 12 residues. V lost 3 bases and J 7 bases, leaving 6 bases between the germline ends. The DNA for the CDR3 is TGTGCCAGCAGCTTCAGGGGTGAAAAACTGTTTTTT. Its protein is CASSFRGEKLFF.

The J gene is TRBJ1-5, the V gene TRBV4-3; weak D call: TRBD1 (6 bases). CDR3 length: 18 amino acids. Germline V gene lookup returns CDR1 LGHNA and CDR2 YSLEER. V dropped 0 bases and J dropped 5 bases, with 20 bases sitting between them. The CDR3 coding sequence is TGCGCCAGCAGCCAAGACGTCCCTACAGGGATAGGGGATCAGCCCCAGCATTTT. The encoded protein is CASSQDVPTGIGDQPQHF.

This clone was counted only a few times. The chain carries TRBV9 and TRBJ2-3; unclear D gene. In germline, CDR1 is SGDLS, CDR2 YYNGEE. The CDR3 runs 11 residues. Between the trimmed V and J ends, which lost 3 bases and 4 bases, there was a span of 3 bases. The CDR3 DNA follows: TGTGCCAGCAGCGCGGCAGATACGCAGTATTTT. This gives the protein CASSAADTQYF.

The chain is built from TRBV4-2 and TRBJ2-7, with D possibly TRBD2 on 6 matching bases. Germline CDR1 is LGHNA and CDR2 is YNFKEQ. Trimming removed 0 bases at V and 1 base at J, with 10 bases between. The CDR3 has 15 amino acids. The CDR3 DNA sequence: TGTGCCAGCAGCCAAGACCTGGCGGGGTCCTACGAGCAGTACTTC. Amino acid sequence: CASSQDLAGSYEQYF.